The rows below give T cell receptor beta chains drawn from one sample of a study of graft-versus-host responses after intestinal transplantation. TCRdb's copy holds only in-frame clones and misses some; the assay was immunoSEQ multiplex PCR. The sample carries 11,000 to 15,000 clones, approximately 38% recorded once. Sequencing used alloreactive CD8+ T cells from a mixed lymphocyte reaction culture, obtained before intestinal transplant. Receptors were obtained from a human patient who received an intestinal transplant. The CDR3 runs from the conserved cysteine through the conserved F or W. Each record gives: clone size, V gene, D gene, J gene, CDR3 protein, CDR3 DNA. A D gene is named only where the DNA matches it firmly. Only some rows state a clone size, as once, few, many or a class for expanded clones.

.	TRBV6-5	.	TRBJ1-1	CASSESVNTEAFF	TGTGCCAGCAGTGAATCAGTGAACACTGAAGCTTTCTTT
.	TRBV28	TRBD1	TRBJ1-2	CASSLTGARERDYGYTF	TGTGCCAGCTCCCTGACAGGGGCGCGCGAACGGGACTATGGCTACACCTTC
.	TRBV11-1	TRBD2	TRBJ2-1	CASSLDISGSIRYNEQFF	TGTGCCAGCAGCTTAGATATTAGCGGGAGTATTAGGTACAATGAGCAGTTCTTC
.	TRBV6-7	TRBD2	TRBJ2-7	CASSWTSGRARRAYEQYF	TGTGCCAGCAGTTGGACTAGCGGGAGGGCCAGGAGGGCCTACGAGCAGTACTTC
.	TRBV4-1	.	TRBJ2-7	CASSHVYLNEQYF	TGCGCCAGCAGCCATGTCTATCTTAACGAGCAGTACTTC
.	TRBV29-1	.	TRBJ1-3	CSVQGVTGNTIYF	TGCAGCGTCCAAGGGGTAACTGGAAACACCATATATTTT
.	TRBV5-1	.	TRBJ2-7	CASRILTGDDEQYF	TGCGCCAGCAGAATTTTGACGGGGGATGACGAGCAGTACTTC
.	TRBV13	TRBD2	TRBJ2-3	CASSGGLAGLTDTQYF	TGTGCCAGCAGCGGAGGACTAGCGGGCCTTACAGATACGCAGTATTTT
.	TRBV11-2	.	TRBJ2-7	CASSSGGAFREAYEQYF	TGTGCCAGCAGCTCGGGGGGCGCCTTTCGGGAGGCCTACGAGCAGTACTTC
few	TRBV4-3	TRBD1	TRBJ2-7	CASSQDFTGGYEQYF	TGCGCCAGCAGCCAAGATTTTACAGGGGGCTACGAGCAGTACTTC
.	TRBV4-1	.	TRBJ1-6	CASSQEGHPANSPLHF	TGCGCCAGCAGCCAAGAGGGGCACCCTGCTAATTCACCCCTCCACTTT
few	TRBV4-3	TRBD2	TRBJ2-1	CASSAISGGANEQFF	TGCGCCAGCAGCGCGATTAGCGGGGGGGCAAATGAGCAGTTCTTC
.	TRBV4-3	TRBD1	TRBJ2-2	CASSLGTGRNTGELFF	TGCGCCAGCAGCCTCGGGACAGGGAGGAACACCGGGGAGCTGTTTTTT
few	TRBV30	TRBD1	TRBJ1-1	CALDRGLTEAFF	TGTGCCTTGGACAGGGGGCTCACTGAAGCTTTCTTT
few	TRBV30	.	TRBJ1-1	CAWSYGVGTEAFF	TGTGCCTGGAGTTACGGGGTTGGCACTGAAGCTTTCTTT
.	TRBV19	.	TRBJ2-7	CASSINLGSYEQYF	TGTGCCAGTAGTATAAATCTTGGCAGCTACGAGCAGTACTTC
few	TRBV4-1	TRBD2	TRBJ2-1	CASSPLWASGRANEQFF	TGCGCCAGCAGCCCCCTGTGGGCTAGCGGGAGGGCAAATGAGCAGTTCTTC
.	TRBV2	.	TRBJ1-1	CASTLGGMNTEAFF	TGTGCCAGCACCTTGGGGGGAATGAACACTGAAGCTTTCTTT
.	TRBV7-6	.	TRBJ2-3	CASSLAGGHTDTQYF	TGTGCCAGCAGCTTAGCGGGGGGTCACACAGATACGCAGTATTTT
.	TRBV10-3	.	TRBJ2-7	CAISEIPSSYEQYF	TGTGCCATCAGTGAGATTCCCAGCTCCTACGAGCAGTACTTC
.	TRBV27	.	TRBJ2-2	CASSFGWGELFF	TGTGCCAGCAGTTTCGGGTGGGGGGAGCTGTTTTTT
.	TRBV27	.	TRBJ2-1	CASSFSNSFDEQFF	TGTGCCAGCAGTTTTTCTAATAGTTTCGATGAGCAGTTCTTC